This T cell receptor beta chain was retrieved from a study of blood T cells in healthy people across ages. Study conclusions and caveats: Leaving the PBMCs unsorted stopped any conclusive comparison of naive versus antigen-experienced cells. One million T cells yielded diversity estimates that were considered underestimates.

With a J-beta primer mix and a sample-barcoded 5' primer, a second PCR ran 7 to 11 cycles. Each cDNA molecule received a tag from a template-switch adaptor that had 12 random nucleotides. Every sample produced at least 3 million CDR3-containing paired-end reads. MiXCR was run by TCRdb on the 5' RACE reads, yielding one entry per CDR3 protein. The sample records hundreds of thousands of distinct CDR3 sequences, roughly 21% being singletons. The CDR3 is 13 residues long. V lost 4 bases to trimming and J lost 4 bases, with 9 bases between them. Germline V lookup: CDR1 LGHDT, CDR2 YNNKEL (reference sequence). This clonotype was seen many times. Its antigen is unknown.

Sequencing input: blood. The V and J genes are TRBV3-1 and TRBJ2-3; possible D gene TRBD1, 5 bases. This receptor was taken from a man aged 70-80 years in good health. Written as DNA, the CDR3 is TGTGCCAGCAGCCTCAAGGGGCCAGATACGCAGTATTTT. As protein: CASSLKGPDTQYF.